This entry features one TCR beta chain sequence. The antigen is undetermined. Germline CDR1 reads SGHTA; CDR2 reads FQGNSA. The V gene end was trimmed by 10 bases and the J gene end by 7 bases; junction bases not matched to a gene: 11. The CDR3 totals 15 residues. This sample stems from a study of cytomegalovirus exposure and HLA in healthy donors. General study findings and limits: CMV serostatus stood as the only immune exposure information on hand.

PCR was performed using 60 Vbeta and 13 Jbeta primers. Sequencing was performed with immunoSEQ multiplex PCR; in TCRdb, only in-frame clones are kept and a portion is missing. Of about 120,000 clones in the sample, 81% were seen once. The material sequenced was PBMCs. V gene TRBV7-2 combines with J gene TRBJ1-6; 9 positions match TRBD1. This receptor was obtained from a woman in her 40s in good health and CMV-seronegative. CDR3 sequence: CATAPWDRVNSPLHF. CDR3 DNA sequence: TGTGCCACCGCACCATGGGACAGGGTGAATTCACCCCTCCACTTT.